This passage covers 3 T cell receptor beta chains from one sample sequenced in a study of T cells in women clearing cervical HPV infection listed by TCRdb under 2018. The library was made by the immunoSEQ multiplex PCR assay. In TCRdb, the immuneACCESS table is reduced to in-frame sequences with V and J assigned. These tables do not hold every clone; where another copy was compared, an unresolved V gene accounts for under half, and the others remain unexplained. The sample table records tens of thousands of clones. The top ten clones comprise around 1.5% of the sample. Sequencing input: blood buffy coat. The source of these receptors is a woman between 18 and 69 years old with a cervical HPV16 infection that either progressed to CIN3+ or cleared (not recorded which).

As concerns this clone: The sequence runs out 3 residues before the end of the CDR3; the remainder is reconstructed from the germline J gene. J is TRBJ2-5 and V is TRBV13; 15 bases are shared with TRBD2. This CDR3 has 18 amino acids. Germline trimming cut 5 bases from V and 3 bases from J; bases unmatched to any gene: 10. Germline values: CDR1 PRHDT, CDR2 FYEKMQ (reference sequence). The CDR3 DNA, read in part, is TGTGCCAGCAGCCCAGGGACTAGCGGGGGGCTTAGGAAAGAGACC. It yields the protein CASSPGTSGGLRKET. In full, the CDR3 reads CASSPGTSGGLRKETQYF.

Turning to this clone: Sequencing ends 3 residues short of the CDR3 end; the germline J gene provides the rest. The genes are TRBV7-6 and TRBJ2-5, with 7 bases lining up with TRBD1. Germline V gives CDR1 SGHVS, CDR2 FNYEAQ. The CDR3 runs to 15 residues. After removal of 0 bases from V and 1 base from J, the junction contained 2 bases not matched to a gene. Partial CDR3 DNA: TGTGCCAGCAGCTTAGCCGGACAGGCCCAAGAGACC. As protein: CASSLAGQAQET. The entire CDR3 reads CASSLAGQAQETQYF.

With respect to this clone: The read ends 3 residues before the CDR3 terminus; that terminus is restored from the germline J gene. The chain combines TRBV10-3 with TRBJ2-2, with D possibly matching TRBD2 (6 bases). Germline V gene lookup returns CDR1 ENHRY and CDR2 SYGVKD. V lost 5 bases, J lost 6 bases, and 16 bases lay in between. The CDR3 extends over 15 amino acids. The CDR3 protein is CAISPALTSPGELFF. CDR3 bases read: TGTGCCATCAGTCCCGCTCTGACTAGTCCCGGGGAG.